This is a list of T cell receptor beta chains from one sample in a study of control samples from healthy donors and cancer patients. Libraries were prepared by immunoSEQ multiplex PCR; TCRdb keeps only in-frame clonotypes and omits some of them. This sample yields 100,000 to 150,000 clones, of which about 95% are seen a single time; 3.6% belongs to the top ten. Input material: blood. These TCRs come from a man between 25 and 39 years old in good health. Both conserved end residues are trimmed from each CDR3. Each record gives: J gene, V gene, CDR3 protein.

TRBJ1-1,TRBV4-3,ASSSTGTQAEAF
TRBJ1-3,TRBV6-5,ASREGYTSGNTIY
TRBJ2-2,TRBV7-9,ASSYPAAGRNTGELF
TRBJ2-4,TRBV5-5,ASSPQANIQY
TRBJ2-1,TRBV7-9,ASSLASSYNEQF
TRBJ2-7,TRBV14,ASNRGGGHEQY
TRBJ2-3,TRBV12-5,ASGPDRGRGDTQY
TRBJ2-7,TRBV27,ASSLRVQGGGAWYEQY
TRBJ1-4,TRBV19,ASSIGLLGSTATNEKLF
TRBJ1-2,TRBV28,ASSRLTGANYGYT
TRBJ1-4,TRBV28,ASSPGTVTNEKLF
TRBJ2-7,TRBV4-1,ASSHPPRGAYEQY
TRBJ1-1,TRBV7-9,ASSPWDLNTEAF
TRBJ1-6,TRBV19,ASTFSRGYNSPLH
TRBJ1-2,TRBV5-4,ASSLDGAYGYT
TRBJ1-3,TRBV6-5,ASTPVGGNTIY
TRBJ1-4,TRBV4-3,ASSQEGPGQGSEKLF
TRBJ2-7,TRBV30,AWSVLREHEQY
TRBJ2-7,TRBV20-1,SAQGGPEQY
TRBJ1-5,TRBV28,ASRRTLRGSNQPQH
TRBJ1-1,TRBV4-3,ASSQEGANTEAF
TRBJ1-5,TRBV6-2/TRBV6-3,ASSYGGRGGISNQPQH
TRBJ2-1,TRBV7-2,ASSQAGTSNEQF
TRBJ1-1,TRBV19,ATGQTLNTEAF
TRBJ2-7,TRBV9,ASSVGSGSSYEQY
TRBJ2-1,TRBV5-8,ASSAGTSAYNEQF
TRBJ1-1,TRBV7-9,ASREMNTEAF
TRBJ2-7,TRBV15,ATSKGQPRLGYEQY
TRBJ2-7,TRBV5-1,ASSLTGTGSYEQY
TRBJ1-1,TRBV19,ASRQGYTEAF
TRBJ2-2,TRBV7-9,ASSPRTGDTGELF
TRBJ1-2,TRBV4-1,ASSQDRLNYGYT
TRBJ2-3,TRBV4-1,ASSQEGQGADTQY
TRBJ1-3,TRBV18,ASSPTFSDGSSGNTIY
TRBJ2-7,TRBV4-3,ASSQEAGGTDSYEQY
TRBJ1-1,TRBV2,ASRRTGTDTEAF
TRBJ1-4,TRBV7-8,ASSLAYRGEEKLF
TRBJ1-2,TRBV6-5,ASSWTGAGFYGYT
TRBJ2-5,TRBV19,ASSPGKQETQY
TRBJ1-2,TRBV7-8,ASRPEAGRGYGYT
TRBJ1-6,TRBV4-3,ASSQVRGTPLH
TRBJ1-3,TRBV9,ASSPPHSGNTIY
TRBJ1-4,TRBV7-9,ASSWTGLNEKLF
TRBJ2-7,TRBV19,ASSSGGTTYEQY
TRBJ2-5,TRBV12-5,ASGSAGRETQY
TRBJ2-5,TRBV9,ASSGTGRGETQY
TRBJ2-7,TRBV5-8,ASRARQGVFYEQY
TRBJ2-7,TRBV7-2,ASSFTGTTPYEQY
TRBJ1-5,TRBV7-2,ASSLRGAFSNQPQH
TRBJ1-1,TRBV7-9,ASRDLERTGPEAF
TRBJ1-1,TRBV6-2/TRBV6-3,ASSSPSDPRWSTEAF
TRBJ2-3,TRBV29-1,SVEDRRGGSTDTQY
TRBJ1-6,TRBV7-6,ASSLAPRLGSYNSPLH
TRBJ2-2,TRBV5-4,ASSPWTGGGTGELF
TRBJ1-1,TRBV28,ASSLLRAGTEAF
TRBJ1-5,TRBV30,ASEGQVGQPQH
TRBJ1-4,TRBV4-3,ASSPRRSLNEKLF